These 8 T cell receptor beta chains originate from one sample sequenced in a study of neoadjuvant anti-PD-1 for oral cavity cancer. Sequenced by immunoSEQ multiplex PCR; TCRdb stores in-frame clones only, minus some. The data contain 75,000 or so clones, around 80% of them singletons. The material was PBMCs, obtained before nivolumab (anti-PD-1) treatment. The receptors were gathered from a person aged 35 to 85 with oral cavity squamous cell carcinoma.

This chain uses TRBV5-1 with TRBJ2-1; TRBD2 matches at 8 bases. The CDR3 runs to 15 residues. Trimming took 0 bases from V and 7 from J; bases not matched to a gene: 6. Germline CDR1 SGHRS, CDR2 YFSETQ. The DNA of the CDR3 is TGCGCCAGCAGCTTGGTCGGGAGGGCCCAGAATGAGCAGTTCTTC. It specifies CASSLVGRAQNEQFF.

The V and J genes are TRBV2 and TRBJ2-7; 9 nucleotides match TRBD2. Germline CDR1 and CDR2: SNHLY and FYNNEI. This CDR3 is 16 amino acids long. With V trimmed by 3 bases and J by 2 bases, 8 bases remained unmatched. The CDR3 DNA reads as TGTGCCAGCAGTGATGGGCTAGCGGGGCAACCCTACGAGCAGTACTTC. It yields the protein CASSDGLAGQPYEQYF. The complete variable domain, with remaining parts taken from reference TRBV2 and TRBJ2-7, reads EPEVTQTPSHQVTQMGQEVILRCVPISNHLYFYWYRQILGQKVEFLVSFYNNEISEKSEIFDDQFSVERPDGSNFTLKIRSTKLEDSAMYFCASSDGLAGQPYEQYFGPGTRLTVT.

The rearrangement joins TRBV6-5 to TRBJ1-5, with a weak D call TRBD1 (6 bases). The germline gives CDR1 MNHEY, CDR2 SVGAGI. The ends were cut back, 6 bases at V and 1 base at J, with 13 bases in the middle. This CDR3 has 15 amino acids. This CDR3 is CASSPGGWSNQPQHF. CDR3 in DNA: TGTGCCAGCAGCCCGGGGGGCTGGAGCAATCAGCCCCAGCATTTT.

The chain joins TRBV5-1 to TRBJ2-2; D is possibly TRBD1 or TRBD2 (5 bases each). The CDR3 contains 14 residues. Deletions cut 0 bases from V and 6 bases from J, with 9 bases between. Germline V gene sequence: CDR1 SGHRS, CDR2 YFSETQ. CDR3 loop: CASSLVQGPGELFF. Here the CDR3 DNA reads TGCGCCAGCAGCTTGGTTCAGGGACCCGGGGAGCTGTTTTTT.

The V and J genes are TRBV29-1 and TRBJ2-5, with D perhaps TRBD2 (6 bases). The germline V gene has CDR1 SQVTM and CDR2 ANQGSEA. The CDR3 is 13 amino acids. Between the trimmed V and J ends, which lost 8 bases and 5 bases, there was a span of 18 bases. DNA of the CDR3: TGCAGCCACCATTTCAACGGAGGGGAGACCCAGTACTTC. Translating gives CSHHFNGGETQYF.

This CDR3 is CASSFTGGAWYEQYF. CDR3 in DNA: TGTGCCAGCAGTTTTACAGGGGGCGCATGGTACGAGCAGTACTTC. J is TRBJ2-7 and V is TRBV5-6, with 9 bases fitting TRBD1. V shed 5 bases, J shed 4 bases, and the junction held 10 bases outside the gene matches. This CDR3 spans 15 amino acids. The germline gives CDR1 SGHDT, CDR2 YYEEEE.

The rearrangement joins TRBV5-1 to TRBJ1-3; TRBD1 matches 9 bases. The CDR3 length is 17 residues. The germline CDR1 and CDR2 sequences are SGHRS and YFSETQ. After removal of 4 bases from V and 3 bases from J, the junction contained 11 bases not matched to a gene. The CDR3 nucleotides are TGCGCCAGCAGCCTTACCTCGACAGGGGGTGTTGGAAACACCATATATTTT. This encodes CASSLTSTGGVGNTIYF.

The V call is TRBV29-1, the J call TRBJ2-2; D gene ambiguous. Germline CDR1 reads SQVTM; CDR2 reads ANQGSEA. V lost 6 bases to trimming and J lost 5 bases, with 7 bases between them. This CDR3 comprises 11 residues. CDR3 nucleotide sequence: TGCAGCGTCGTTTTAACCGGGGAGCTGTTTTTT. It encodes CSVVLTGELFF.